Shown below are 13 T cell receptor beta chains from a single sample sequenced in a study of shared clonotypes between healthy human individuals. The assay was immunoSEQ multiplex PCR, and TCRdb's table has in-frame clones only and misses some. This repertoire shows about 490,000 clones, 76% found once; its top ten account for around 13%. Source material: PBMCs. These receptors came from a woman aged 40-49 years in good health. Some clones in this sample may be carry-over from other donors' samples.

This clone has just a few counts. The chain links TRBV4-2 to TRBJ2-1, with 9 nucleotides matching TRBD2. This CDR3 region has 14 residues. V lost 0 bases, J lost 15 bases, and 9 bases stayed unmatched. Per germline, CDR1 LGHNA and CDR2 YNFKEQ. CDR3 sequence (DNA): TGTGCCAGCAGCCAAGATGGGAGCGGGAGGATGGCGTTCTTC. It is translated as CASSQDGSGRMAFF.

The gene calls are TRBV15 and TRBJ1-5; 7 bases line up with TRBD1. The CDR3 loop spans 16 amino acids. Germline V lookup: CDR1 LNHNV, CDR2 YYDKDF (reference sequence). Unmatched junction bases numbered 9, after V lost 0 bases and J lost 7 bases. CDR3 DNA sequence: TGTGCCACCAGCAGAGATCCGGAAGGGGGCAGACAGCCCCAGCATTTT. It codes for CATSRDPEGGRQPQHF.

The gene calls are TRBV27 and TRBJ2-6, with 10 bases matching TRBD1. The CDR3 consists of 17 residues. J gave up 2 bases and V 5 bases, and 6 bases lay outside the gene matches. From germline, CDR1 is MNHEY and CDR2 SMNVEV (reference sequence). CDR3 loop: CASSRTGGIPGANVLTF. CDR3 in DNA: TGTGCCAGCAGTCGGACAGGGGGGATCCCTGGGGCCAACGTCCTGACTTTC.

The chain joins TRBV9 to TRBJ2-7, with 9 bases fitting TRBD2. The CDR3 runs to 14 residues. With 3 bases clipped from V and 3 bases from J, the junction kept 4 bases outside the gene matches. The germline gives CDR1 SGDLS, CDR2 YYNGEE. The CDR3 here is CASSAGLARYEQYF. The CDR3 bases are TGTGCCAGCAGCGCGGGACTAGCTCGCTACGAGCAGTACTTC.

The rearrangement links TRBV21-1 to TRBJ2-7; the listed D gene, TRBD1, was not tested against the DNA. TRBV21-1 is listed as a pseudogene. This CDR3 region has 15 residues. CDR3 coding DNA: TGTGCCAGCAGCAAAGCGTTTAGACAGGGCCTCGAGCAGTACTTC. Translated: CASSKAFRQGLEQYF.

CDR3: CASSTGSQPQHF. The CDR3 DNA follows: TGTGCCAGCAGTACAGGGTCTCAGCCCCAGCATTTT. The chain employs TRBV27 and TRBJ1-5; D possibly corresponds to TRBD1 (6 bases). The germline V gene has CDR1 MNHEY and CDR2 SMNVEV (reference sequence). The CDR3 extends over 12 amino acids. V lost 5 bases and J lost 6, with 8 bases in between.

J is TRBJ2-7 and V is TRBV30, with D perhaps matching TRBD1 (5 bases). Trimming pared 3 bases from V and 1 base from J, leaving 16 bases between. CDR3 length: 15 amino acids. Germline V gene data show CDR1 as GTSNPN and CDR2 as SVGIG (reference sequence). CDR3 sequence: CAWSVQSGYSYEQYF. In DNA form, the CDR3 reads TGTGCCTGGAGCGTACAATCAGGGTATTCCTACGAGCAGTACTTC.

This chain uses TRBV28 with TRBJ1-2; D is ambiguous. CDR1 is MDHEN and CDR2 is SYDVKM in the germline V gene. The CDR3 is 12 amino acids. Trimming removed 8 bases at V and 3 bases at J, with 10 bases between. The CDR3 here is CASSNEDYGYTF. DNA for the CDR3: TGTGCCAGCTCTAACGAGGACTATGGCTACACCTTC.

The rearrangement links TRBV4-1 to TRBJ2-2; 9 bases map to TRBD2. The CDR3 has 16 amino acids. V gave up 2 bases and J gave up 4 bases; unmatched junction bases: 5. Germline-derived CDR1 and CDR2 are MGHRA and YSYEKL. The CDR3 nucleotides are TGCGCCAGCAGCCAATCCGAACTAGCGGGCACCGGGGAGCTGTTTTTT. Its protein is CASSQSELAGTGELFF.

The chain is built from TRBV27 and TRBJ2-5, with D uncertain. This CDR3 comprises 13 residues. Germline CDR1 is MNHEY and CDR2 is SMNVEV (reference sequence). V was trimmed by 0 bases and J by 4 bases, leaving 6 bases between them. The CDR3 region is CASSLSNGETQYF. CDR3 sequence (DNA): TGTGCCAGCAGTTTATCGAACGGAGAGACCCAGTACTTC.

V is TRBV11-2 and J is TRBJ2-7; 7 bases agree with TRBD2. The V gene end was trimmed by 3 bases and the J gene end by 1 base; junction bases not matched to a gene: 12. This CDR3 spans 17 amino acids. Germline V lookup: CDR1 SGHAT, CDR2 FQNNGV. CDR3 sequence reads: CASSFGWEGPLSYEQYF. CDR3 DNA sequence: TGTGCCAGCAGCTTTGGGTGGGAGGGCCCCCTTTCCTACGAGCAGTACTTC.

V and J are TRBV9 and TRBJ2-1; the match to TRBD2 covers 9 bases. This CDR3 is built from 14 residues. Germline V gene sequence: CDR1 SGDLS, CDR2 YYNGEE. J lost 8 bases, V lost 4 bases, and 7 bases had no gene match. In DNA form, the CDR3 reads TGTGCCAGCAGCAATAGCGGGAGCTCTGATGAGCAGTTCTTC. It encodes CASSNSGSSDEQFF.

The V call is TRBV30, the J call TRBJ1-5; tentative D call: TRBD1 (6 bases). V was cut by 3 bases and J by 6 bases, with 12 bases left in between. CDR3 length equals 13 residues. Germline CDR1 GTSNPN, CDR2 SVGIG (reference sequence). The CDR3 DNA follows: TGTGCCTGGAGGGGGGGGCTTGGTCAGCCCCAGCATTTT. It specifies CAWRGGLGQPQHF.